This T cell receptor beta chain was sequenced in a study of CD8 T cells in ankylosing spondylitis. Study-level results: Clones linked to disease were reported to show significant enrichment in matched ankylosing spondylitis synovial fluid. Made up of eight or nine highly homologous variants, a TCR beta motif appeared characteristic of ankylosing spondylitis blood.

CDR3 length: 16 amino acids. Germline-derived CDR1 and CDR2 are LGHDT and YNNKEL (reference sequence). V dropped 4 bases and J dropped 5; count of bases not matched to a gene: 8. This clonotype was seen ten or more times. What it recognizes is unknown. Preparation of TCR beta libraries was done by quantitative 5'-RACE with molecular barcodes. TCRdb analysed the 5' RACE reads with MiXCR anew, one entry per CDR3 protein. The table shows under 300,000 distinct CDR3 sequences, with more than 9% occurring only once. This sequence was found in a male donor with ankylosing spondylitis or in good health (not recorded which). The genes are TRBV3-1 and TRBJ2-5; 12 bases align to TRBD2. The sequencing sample was made of blood, either unsorted or a sorted T cell fraction (not recorded which). The CDR3 here is CASSRASGRAGETQYF. CDR3 coding DNA: TGTGCCAGCAGCCGCGCTAGCGGGAGGGCCGGGGAGACCCAGTACTTC.